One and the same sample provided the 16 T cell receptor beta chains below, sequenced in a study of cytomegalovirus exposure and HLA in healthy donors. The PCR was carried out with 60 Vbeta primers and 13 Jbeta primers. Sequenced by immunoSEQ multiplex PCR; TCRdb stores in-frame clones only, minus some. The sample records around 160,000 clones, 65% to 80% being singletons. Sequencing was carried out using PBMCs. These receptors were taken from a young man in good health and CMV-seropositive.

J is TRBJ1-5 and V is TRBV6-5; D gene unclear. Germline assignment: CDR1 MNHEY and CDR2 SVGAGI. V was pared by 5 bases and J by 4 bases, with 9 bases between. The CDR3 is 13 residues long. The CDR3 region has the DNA TGTGCCAGCAGTCCATATACTAATCAGCCCCAGCATTTT. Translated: CASSPYTNQPQHF.

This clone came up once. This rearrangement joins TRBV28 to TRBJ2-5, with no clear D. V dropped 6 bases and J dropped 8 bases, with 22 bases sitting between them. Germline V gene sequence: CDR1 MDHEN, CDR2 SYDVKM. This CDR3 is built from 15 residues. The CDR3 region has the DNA TGTGCCAGCAGCCTGACCGAGTTGGTGGGCGAAACCCAGTACTTC. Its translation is CASSLTELVGETQYF.

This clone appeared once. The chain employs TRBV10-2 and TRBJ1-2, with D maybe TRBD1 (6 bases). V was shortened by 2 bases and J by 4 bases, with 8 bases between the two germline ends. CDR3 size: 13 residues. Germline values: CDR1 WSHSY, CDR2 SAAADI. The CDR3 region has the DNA TGCGCCAGCAGTGAGCAGGGGCTCTATGGCTACACCTTC. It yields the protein CASSEQGLYGYTF.

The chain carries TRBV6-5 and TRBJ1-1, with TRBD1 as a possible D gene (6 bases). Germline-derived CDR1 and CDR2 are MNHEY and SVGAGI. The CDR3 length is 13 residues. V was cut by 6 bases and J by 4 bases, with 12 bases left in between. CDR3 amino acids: CASRSLRGTEAFF. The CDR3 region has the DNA TGTGCCAGCAGATCCCTCAGGGGCACTGAAGCTTTCTTT.

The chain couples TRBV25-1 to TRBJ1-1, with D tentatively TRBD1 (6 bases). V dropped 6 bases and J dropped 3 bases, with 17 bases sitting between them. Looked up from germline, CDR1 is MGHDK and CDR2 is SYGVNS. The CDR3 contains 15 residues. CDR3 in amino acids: CASSSIKQGHTEAFF. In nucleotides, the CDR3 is TGTGCCAGCAGCTCGATAAAACAGGGTCACACTGAAGCTTTCTTT.

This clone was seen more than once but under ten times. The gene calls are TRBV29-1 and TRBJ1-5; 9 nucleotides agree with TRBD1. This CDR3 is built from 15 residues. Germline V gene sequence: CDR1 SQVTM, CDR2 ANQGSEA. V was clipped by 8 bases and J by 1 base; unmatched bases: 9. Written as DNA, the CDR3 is TGCAGCTGTAAGACCGGGACAGGGAGCAATCAGCCCCAGCATTTT. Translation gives CSCKTGTGSNQPQHF.

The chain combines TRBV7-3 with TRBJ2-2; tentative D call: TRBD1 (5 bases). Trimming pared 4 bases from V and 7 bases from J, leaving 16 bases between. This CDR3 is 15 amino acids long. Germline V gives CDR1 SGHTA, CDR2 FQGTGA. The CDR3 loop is CASSSDPQGFGELFF. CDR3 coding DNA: TGTGCCAGCAGCTCGGACCCCCAGGGATTCGGGGAGCTGTTTTTT.

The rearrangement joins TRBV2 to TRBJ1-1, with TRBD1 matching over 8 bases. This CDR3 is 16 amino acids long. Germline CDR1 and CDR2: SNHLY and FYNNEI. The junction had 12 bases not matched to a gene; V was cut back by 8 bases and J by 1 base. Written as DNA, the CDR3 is TGTGCCAGCGGAAAATCAATACAGGGGGAGAACACTGAAGCTTTCTTT. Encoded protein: CASGKSIQGENTEAFF.

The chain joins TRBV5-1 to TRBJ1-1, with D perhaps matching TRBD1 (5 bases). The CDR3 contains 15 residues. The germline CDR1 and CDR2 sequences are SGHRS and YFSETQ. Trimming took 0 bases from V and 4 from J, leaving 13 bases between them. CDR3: CASSLGQGRGTEAFF. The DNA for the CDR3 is TGCGCCAGCAGCTTGGGGCAGGGAAGGGGCACTGAAGCTTTCTTT.

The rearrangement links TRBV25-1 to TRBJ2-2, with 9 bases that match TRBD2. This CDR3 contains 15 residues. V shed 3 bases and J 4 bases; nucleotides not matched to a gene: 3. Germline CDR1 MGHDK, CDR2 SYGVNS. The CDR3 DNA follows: TGTGCCAGCAGTGATAGCGGGAGCGGCACCGGGGAGCTGTTTTTT. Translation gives CASSDSGSGTGELFF.

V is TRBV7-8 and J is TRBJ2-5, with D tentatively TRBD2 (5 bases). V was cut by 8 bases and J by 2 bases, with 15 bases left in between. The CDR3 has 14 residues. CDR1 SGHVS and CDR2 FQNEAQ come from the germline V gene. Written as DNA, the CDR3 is TGTGCCAGCTCCCGGGGTCCAAATCAAGAGACCCAGTACTTC. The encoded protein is CASSRGPNQETQYF.

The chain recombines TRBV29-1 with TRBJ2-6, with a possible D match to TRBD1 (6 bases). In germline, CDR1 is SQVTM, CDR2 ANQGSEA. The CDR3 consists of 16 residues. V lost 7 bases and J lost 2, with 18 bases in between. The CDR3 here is CSAQGTSWTGANVLTF. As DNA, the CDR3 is TGCAGCGCCCAAGGGACATCATGGACTGGGGCCAACGTCCTGACTTTC.

This CDR3 is CASSPSGVNYGYTF. CDR3 nucleotides: TGTGCCAGCAGCCCCAGTGGAGTTAACTATGGCTACACCTTC. The V and J genes are TRBV7-9 and TRBJ1-2; no clear D gene. Trimming pared 5 bases from V and 1 base from J, leaving 11 bases between. CDR1 and CDR2 from the germline V gene are SEHNR and FQNEAQ (reference sequence). This CDR3 has 14 residues.

CDR3 region: CASSALGQGYEQYV. Here the CDR3 DNA reads TGTGCCAGCAGCGCCCTGGGACAGGGGTACGAGCAGTACGTC. V gene TRBV9 combines with J gene TRBJ2-7; TRBD1 matches 10 bases. In germline, CDR1 is SGDLS, CDR2 YYNGEE. CDR3 size: 14 residues. J gave up 4 bases and V 3 bases, and 4 bases lay outside the gene matches.

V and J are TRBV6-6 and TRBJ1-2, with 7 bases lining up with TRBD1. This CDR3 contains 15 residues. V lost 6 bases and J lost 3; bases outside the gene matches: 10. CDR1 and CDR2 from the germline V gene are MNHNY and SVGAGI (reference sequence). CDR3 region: CASSSSGGGDYGYTF. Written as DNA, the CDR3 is TGTGCCAGCAGCTCATCGGGAGGGGGCGACTATGGCTACACCTTC.

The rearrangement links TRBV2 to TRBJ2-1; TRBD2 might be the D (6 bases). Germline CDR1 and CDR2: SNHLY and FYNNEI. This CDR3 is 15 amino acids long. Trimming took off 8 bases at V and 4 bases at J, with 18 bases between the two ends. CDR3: CASRRGSGLYNEQFF. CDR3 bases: TGTGCCAGCCGTCGAGGTAGCGGCCTATACAATGAGCAGTTCTTC.